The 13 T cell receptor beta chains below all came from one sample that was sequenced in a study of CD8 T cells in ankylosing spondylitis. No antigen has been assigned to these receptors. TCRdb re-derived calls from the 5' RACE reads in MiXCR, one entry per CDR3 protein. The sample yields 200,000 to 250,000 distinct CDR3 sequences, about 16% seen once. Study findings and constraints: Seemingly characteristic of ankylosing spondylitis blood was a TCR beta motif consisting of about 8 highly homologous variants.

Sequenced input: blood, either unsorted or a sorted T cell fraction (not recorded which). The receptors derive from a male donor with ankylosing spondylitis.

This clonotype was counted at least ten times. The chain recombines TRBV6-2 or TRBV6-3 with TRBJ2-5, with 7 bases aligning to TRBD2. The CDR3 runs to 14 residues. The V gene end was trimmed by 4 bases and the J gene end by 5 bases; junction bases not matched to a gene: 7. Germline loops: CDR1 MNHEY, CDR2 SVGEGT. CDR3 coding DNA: TGTGCCAGCAGTTCGGGGGAGGGCCACGAGACCCAGTACTTC. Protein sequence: CASSSGEGHETQYF.

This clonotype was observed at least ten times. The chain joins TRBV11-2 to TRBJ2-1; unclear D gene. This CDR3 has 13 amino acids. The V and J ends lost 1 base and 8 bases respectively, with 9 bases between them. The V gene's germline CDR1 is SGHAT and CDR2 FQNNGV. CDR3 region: CASSLATSYEQFF. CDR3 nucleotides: TGTGCCAGCAGCTTAGCGACTTCTTATGAGCAGTTCTTC.

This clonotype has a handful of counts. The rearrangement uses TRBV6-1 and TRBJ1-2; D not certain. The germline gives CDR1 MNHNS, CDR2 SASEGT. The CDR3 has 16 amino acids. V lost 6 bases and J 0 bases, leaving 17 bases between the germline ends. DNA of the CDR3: TGTGCCAGCAGCCTGTTGAATCGGACCCCTAACTATGGCTACACCTTC. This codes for CASSLLNRTPNYGYTF.

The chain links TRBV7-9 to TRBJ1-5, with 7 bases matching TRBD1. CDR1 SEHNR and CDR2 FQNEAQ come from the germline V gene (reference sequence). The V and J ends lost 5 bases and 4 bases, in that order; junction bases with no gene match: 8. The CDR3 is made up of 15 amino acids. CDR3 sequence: CASSQGDGVNQPQHF. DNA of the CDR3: TGTGCCAGCAGCCAGGGGGACGGCGTGAATCAGCCCCAGCATTTT.

The DNA for the CDR3 is TGCGCCAGCTCGCATCGGGGGGGACAAGAGACCCAGTACTTC. This encodes CASSHRGGQETQYF. This chain links TRBV23-1 with TRBJ2-5; 8 bases line up with TRBD2. TRBV23-1 is marked as an open reading frame, function uncertain. The V gene end was trimmed by 8 bases and the J gene end by 2 bases; junction bases not matched to a gene: 7. The CDR3 is 14 residues long.

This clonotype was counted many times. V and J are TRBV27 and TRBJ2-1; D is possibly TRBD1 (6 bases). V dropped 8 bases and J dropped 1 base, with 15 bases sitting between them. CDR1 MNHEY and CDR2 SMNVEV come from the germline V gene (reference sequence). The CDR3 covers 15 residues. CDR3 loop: CASLGGSSSYNEQFF. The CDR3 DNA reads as TGTGCCAGCTTAGGGGGTTCTTCTTCCTACAATGAGCAGTTCTTC.

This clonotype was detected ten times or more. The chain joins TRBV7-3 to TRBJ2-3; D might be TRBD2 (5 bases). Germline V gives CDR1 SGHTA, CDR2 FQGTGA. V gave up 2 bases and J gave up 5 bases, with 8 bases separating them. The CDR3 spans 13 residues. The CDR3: CASSLVGGDTQYF. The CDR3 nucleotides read TGTGCCAGCAGCTTAGTAGGAGGAGATACGCAGTATTTT.

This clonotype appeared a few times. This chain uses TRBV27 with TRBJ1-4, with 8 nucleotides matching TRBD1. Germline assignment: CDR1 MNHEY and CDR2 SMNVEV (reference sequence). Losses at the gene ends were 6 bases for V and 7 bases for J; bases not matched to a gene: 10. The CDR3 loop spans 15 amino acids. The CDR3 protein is CASRPQGAASEKLFF. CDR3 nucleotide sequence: TGTGCCAGCAGACCCCAGGGGGCAGCTAGTGAAAAACTGTTTTTT.

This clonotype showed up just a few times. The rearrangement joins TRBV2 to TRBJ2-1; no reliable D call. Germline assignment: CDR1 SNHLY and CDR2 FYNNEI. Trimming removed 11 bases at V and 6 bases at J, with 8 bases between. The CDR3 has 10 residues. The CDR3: CAALPNEQFF. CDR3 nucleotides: TGTGCCGCCCTCCCCAATGAGCAGTTCTTC.

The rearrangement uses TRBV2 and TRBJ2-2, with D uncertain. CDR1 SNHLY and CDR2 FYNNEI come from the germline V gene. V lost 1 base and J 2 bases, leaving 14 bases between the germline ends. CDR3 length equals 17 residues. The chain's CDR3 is CASSEGWRGVNTGELFF. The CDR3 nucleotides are TGTGCCAGCAGTGAAGGTTGGAGAGGAGTCAACACCGGGGAGCTGTTTTTT.

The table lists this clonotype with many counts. The CDR3 protein is CASSLGESYEQYF. DNA of the CDR3: TGTGCCAGCAGCTTGGGGGAATCCTACGAGCAGTACTTC. This chain uses TRBV11-3 with TRBJ2-7; either TRBD1 or TRBD2 may fit D (5 bases each). V lost 3 bases, J lost 1 base, and 7 bases lay in between. The CDR3 has 13 residues. Germline V gene sequence: CDR1 SGHNT, CDR2 YENEEA.

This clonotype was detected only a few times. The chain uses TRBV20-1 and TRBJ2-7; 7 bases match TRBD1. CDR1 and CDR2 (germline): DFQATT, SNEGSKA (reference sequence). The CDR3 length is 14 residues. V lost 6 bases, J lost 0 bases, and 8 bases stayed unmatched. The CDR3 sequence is CSAVDRATSYEQYF. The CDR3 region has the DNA TGCAGTGCAGTCGACAGGGCCACCTCCTACGAGCAGTACTTC.

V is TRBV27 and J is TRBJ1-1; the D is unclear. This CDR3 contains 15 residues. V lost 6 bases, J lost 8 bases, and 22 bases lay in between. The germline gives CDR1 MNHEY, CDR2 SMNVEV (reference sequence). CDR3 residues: CASRVLGPDGPEAFF. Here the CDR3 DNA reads TGTGCCAGCAGAGTTTTGGGCCCGGACGGCCCCGAAGCTTTCTTT.